This T cell receptor (beta chain) was found in a study of CD8+CD57+ T cells in acquired aplastic anemia. Study details: DNA recovered from sorted CD4+ and CD8+ cells had a mean of approximately 3 ug.

The patients chosen for sequencing had shown expansion of CD8+CD57+ cells (detected by flow cytometry). Patients had received no therapy at the time of blood sampling. About this clonotype itself: Its cognate antigen is unknown.

The template used for profiling TCR beta VDJ and CDR3 was genomic DNA. TCRdb reanalysed the reads using MiXCR and keeps one entry per CDR3 protein. The profile shows some 98,000 distinct CDR3 sequences, around 70% of them singletons. General observations from the study: Significance was not reached for CD8+ Simpson's diversity between patients and controls.

Per the germline V gene, CDR1 is SGHTA and CDR2 is FQGNSA. V shed 5 bases and J shed 0 bases, with 10 bases lying between them. The CDR3 consists of 15 residues. The rearrangement joins TRBV7-2 to TRBJ1-4; D remains ambiguous. The source is a human donor with aplastic anemia. Material: sorted CD4+, CD8+, or CD8+CD57+ T cells (not recorded which) from PBMCs. The CDR3 DNA reads TGTGCCAGCAGCCTTTACACCACAACTAATGAAAAACTGTTTTTT. Encoded protein: CASSLYTTTNEKLFF.